A selection of T cell receptor beta chains follows, all from one sample in a study of blood T cell repertoires in COVID-19. Generated by immunoSEQ multiplex PCR, the TCRdb table keeps only in-frame clones and is missing some. The sample yields over 200,000 clones, 88% seen once. Material for sequencing was peripheral blood. The receptors originated from a woman aged 60-70 years with acute or convalescent COVID-19. Both conserved end residues are part of each CDR3. A D gene is named only where the DNA matches it firmly. Clone size, where shown, is once, few, many, or a class for clones that have expanded.

once	TRBV19	.	TRBJ1-1	CASSIVSGNTEAFF	TGTGCCAGTAGTATAGTGTCCGGGAATACTGAAGCTTTCTTT
few	TRBV18	TRBD2	TRBJ2-1	CASSPNSGGKGNEQFF	TGTGCCAGCTCACCAAATAGCGGGGGGAAGGGGAATGAGCAGTTCTTC
once	TRBV28	.	TRBJ2-3	CASSSGGTNTDTQYF	TGTGCCAGCAGTTCCGGGGGAACGAACACAGATACGCAGTATTTT
once	TRBV27	.	TRBJ2-6	CASRFLQGSGANVLTF	TGTGCCAGCAGGTTTCTCCAGGGCTCTGGGGCCAACGTCCTGACTTTC
.	TRBV6-5	.	TRBJ1-1	CATNPLTGLGTEAFF	TGTGCCACCAACCCCTTAACAGGTTTGGGCACTGAAGCTTTCTTT
.	TRBV10-1	TRBD2	TRBJ2-1	CASSEGGTSGYNEQFF	TGCGCCAGCAGTGAGGGAGGGACTAGCGGATACAATGAGCAGTTCTTC
.	TRBV29-1	.	TRBJ2-7	CSVEGGGMSSYEQYF	TGCAGCGTTGAAGGGGGCGGGATGAGCTCCTACGAGCAGTACTTC
.	TRBV7-9	.	TRBJ1-5	CASIMTESNQPQHF	TGTGCCAGCATCATGACAGAGAGCAATCAGCCCCAGCATTTT
.	TRBV7-9	.	TRBJ2-1	CASSLASVNNNEQFF	TGTGCCAGCAGCTTAGCTAGCGTGAATAACAATGAGCAGTTCTTC
.	TRBV15	TRBD2	TRBJ2-5	CATSRDRGGETQYF	TGTGCCACCAGCAGAGATCGGGGGGGAGAGACCCAGTACTTC
.	TRBV9	TRBD1	TRBJ1-2	CASSVEAGGPYGYTF	TGTGCCAGCAGCGTAGAGGCAGGGGGCCCCTATGGCTACACCTTC
.	TRBV18	.	TRBJ1-1	CASSPRDLWNTEAFF	TGTGCCAGCTCACCAAGGGACTTGTGGAACACTGAAGCTTTCTTT
.	TRBV6-5	TRBD1	TRBJ1-3	CASSYGGGGGNTIYF	TGTGCCAGCAGTTATGGAGGGGGCGGTGGAAACACCATATATTTT
.	TRBV6-2/TRBV6-3	.	TRBJ1-5	CASSLGGEGYSNQPQHF	TGTGCCAGCAGCCTGGGCGGGGAAGGATATAGCAATCAGCCCCAGCATTTT
.	TRBV7-6	TRBD1	TRBJ1-2	CASSALGQGADGYTF	TGTGCCAGCAGTGCCCTGGGACAGGGTGCAGATGGCTACACCTTC
.	TRBV12-3/TRBV12-4	.	TRBJ1-1	CASSFADYTEAFF	TGTGCCAGCAGTTTTGCAGATTACACTGAAGCTTTCTTT
.	TRBV5-6	.	TRBJ1-2	CASSLDLTGHVRSNYGYTF	TGTGCCAGCAGCTTGGACCTGACAGGCCATGTAAGGAGTAACTATGGCTACACCTTC
.	TRBV6-5	.	TRBJ1-4	CASSRATNEKLFF	TGTGCCAGCAGTCGAGCAACTAATGAAAAACTGTTTTTT
.	TRBV5-6	.	TRBJ2-4	CASSLGDSRHF	TGTGCCAGCAGCTTAGGGGACTCAAGACACTTC
.	TRBV4-1	.	TRBJ1-2	CASSQEGSYGYTF	TGCGCCAGCAGCCAAGAGGGGAGCTATGGCTACACCTTC
.	TRBV21-1	.	TRBJ1-2	CASSKSTSGGTLNYGYTF	TGTGCCAGCAGCAAAAGTACGAGTGGTGGGACACTCAACTATGGCTACACCTTC
.	TRBV28	TRBD2	TRBJ2-1	CASSRGLAGDNEQFF	TGTGCCAGCAGCCGGGGACTAGCGGGAGATAATGAGCAGTTCTTC
.	TRBV5-4	TRBD2	TRBJ2-1	CASTRLAGSSYNEQFF	TGTGCCAGCACCCGACTAGCGGGGAGCTCCTACAATGAGCAGTTCTTC
.	TRBV6-5	.	TRBJ1-1	CASSRPGQLNTEAFF	TGTGCCAGCAGTCGTCCGGGACAATTGAACACTGAAGCTTTCTTT
few	TRBV28	.	TRBJ2-7	CASSLNDGSSSYEQYF	TGTGCCAGCAGTCTTAACGACGGGAGCAGCTCCTACGAGCAGTACTTC
once	TRBV19	.	TRBJ1-4	CASSMGRGRTNEKLFF	TGTGCCAGTAGCATGGGTAGGGGGAGAACTAATGAAAAACTGTTTTTT
.	TRBV28	.	TRBJ1-2	CASSPRAGDVIFGYTF	TGTGCCAGCAGTCCTAGGGCAGGGGACGTTATATTTGGCTACACCTTC
.	TRBV9	.	TRBJ1-5	CASGRDSGNQPQHF	TGTGCCAGCGGCCGGGACTCGGGCAATCAGCCCCAGCATTTT
.	TRBV7-9	.	TRBJ1-3	CASSLEIVSPRNTIYF	TGTGCCAGCAGCTTAGAGATTGTCTCCCCTAGAAACACCATATATTTT
.	TRBV9	.	TRBJ1-1	CASSRLDSMNTEAFF	TGTGCCAGCTCCCGATTAGACAGCATGAACACTGAAGCTTTCTTT
.	TRBV3-1/TRBV3-2	.	TRBJ1-1	CASSQRGSMSMNTEAFF	TGTGCCAGCAGCCAAAGGGGGAGCATGTCCATGAACACTGAAGCTTTCTTT
.	TRBV6-2/TRBV6-3	TRBD2	TRBJ2-3	CASSRGTSGGSPDTQYF	TGTGCCAGCAGTCGCGGGACTAGCGGGGGGTCCCCAGATACGCAGTATTTT
.	TRBV7-2	TRBD2	TRBJ2-7	CASTLAGGKYEQYF	TGTGCCAGCACCTTAGCGGGAGGGAAATACGAGCAGTACTTC
.	TRBV6-6	TRBD1	TRBJ1-1	CASSRTPPGHGTGGTEAFF	TGTGCCAGCAGTCGAACGCCCCCGGGTCACGGGACAGGGGGCACTGAAGCTTTCTTT
.	TRBV5-1	TRBD1	TRBJ2-2	CASSPNDREDTGELFF	TGCGCCAGCAGCCCAAACGACAGGGAAGACACCGGGGAGCTGTTTTTT
few	TRBV5-4	.	TRBJ1-1	CASSLDRRNTEAFF	TGTGCCAGCAGCTTGGACAGACGGAACACTGAAGCTTTCTTT
.	TRBV6-5	.	TRBJ2-3	CASRGSGGLTDTQYF	TGTGCCAGCAGGGGAAGCGGCGGACTCACAGATACGCAGTATTTT
.	TRBV5-1	.	TRBJ1-6	CASSLVGTGSDSPLHF	TGCGCCAGCAGCTTGGTGGGAACAGGGTCCGATTCACCCCTCCACTTT
.	TRBV4-1	.	TRBJ1-2	CASSQDIEGYGYTF	TGCGCCAGCAGCCAAGATATCGAGGGCTATGGCTACACCTTC
.	TRBV19	.	TRBJ2-7	CASSKAGIYEQYF	TGTGCCAGTAGTAAGGCGGGGATCTACGAGCAGTACTTC
.	TRBV6-5	TRBD1	TRBJ2-2	CASMAGTGAGGELFF	TGTGCCAGCATGGCCGGGACAGGGGCAGGTGGGGAGCTGTTTTTT
few	TRBV19	.	TRBJ2-7	CASKPRAGMNEQYF	TGTGCCAGTAAACCCCGCGCAGGGATGAACGAGCAGTACTTC
once	TRBV19	.	TRBJ2-7	CASRQGREQYF	TGTGCCAGTAGACAGGGCCGGGAGCAGTACTTC
.	TRBV6-5	TRBD1	TRBJ2-7	CASSYSRGTGRNEQYF	TGTGCCAGCAGTTACTCGCGTGGGACAGGGCGCAACGAGCAGTACTTC
.	TRBV12-5	TRBD2	TRBJ2-1	CASGLGGEGEQFF	TGTGCTAGTGGTTTGGGAGGGGAGGGTGAGCAGTTCTTC
.	TRBV6-5	TRBD1	TRBJ1-2	CASSPGTGWGYTF	TGTGCCAGCAGTCCCGGGACAGGGTGGGGCTACACCTTC
.	TRBV5-4	.	TRBJ2-3	CASSLGGSTDTQYF	TGTGCCAGCAGCTTGGGAGGGAGCACAGATACGCAGTATTTT
.	TRBV7-2	TRBD2	TRBJ2-5	CASSTGLAGGRETQYF	TGTGCCAGCAGCACTGGACTAGCGGGAGGACGAGAGACCCAGTACTTC
.	TRBV18	TRBD1	TRBJ1-5	CASTTGANQPQHF	TGTGCCAGCACAACAGGGGCCAATCAGCCCCAGCATTTT
.	TRBV5-1	TRBD1	TRBJ2-5	CASSPRGQGLETQYF	TGCGCCAGCAGCCCCCGGGGACAGGGGCTCGAGACCCAGTACTTC